Listed below are T cell receptor beta chains from one sample, sequenced in a study of blood T cell repertoires in COVID-19. TCRdb's copy holds only in-frame clones and misses some; the assay was immunoSEQ multiplex PCR. This sample has approximately 77,000 clones, with 80% to 90% found just once. Sequencing was done on a sample of peripheral blood. Receptor source: a man aged 25-45 years with acute or convalescent COVID-19. The CDR3 runs from the conserved cysteine through the conserved F or W. A D gene is named only where the DNA matches it firmly. Not all rows give a size; the values are once, few, many and, for expanded clones, a class.

size	V	D	J	DNA	CDR3
NA	TRBV5-1	NA	TRBJ1-6	TGCGCCAGCAGCTTGGATCTGAATTCACCCCTCCACTTT	CASSLDLNSPLHF
NA	TRBV6-5	NA	TRBJ1-2	TGTGCCAGCAATCTAAGGGAGAATGGCTACACCTTC	CASNLRENGYTF
NA	TRBV5-5	NA	TRBJ1-5	TGTGCCAGCACCGCCGGAGGGTCGGACAATCAGCCCCAGCATTTT	CASTAGGSDNQPQHF
NA	TRBV2	NA	TRBJ2-7	TGTGCGACCGACCCAGGGGCCTCATCCTACGAGCAGTACTTC	CATDPGASSYEQYF
NA	TRBV7-6	TRBD1	TRBJ1-1	TGTGCCAGCAGCCGCCGACAGGGGGCTGACACTGAAGCTTTCTTT	CASSRRQGADTEAFF
NA	TRBV18	NA	TRBJ2-5	TGTGCCAGCTCACCAAATGCGCGGAAAGAGACCCAGTACTTC	CASSPNARKETQYF
NA	TRBV20-1	TRBD1	TRBJ1-2	TGCAGTGCTAGTCACAGGGGGCTCTATGGCTACACCTTC	CSASHRGLYGYTF
NA	TRBV27	TRBD1	TRBJ1-4	TGTGCCAGCAGTTTATACAGGGGTCCATATGAAAAACTGTTTTTT	CASSLYRGPYEKLFF
NA	TRBV18	NA	TRBJ1-2	TGTGCCAGCTCACCGGTGTATACAGAAGTCGGCTACACCTTC	CASSPVYTEVGYTF
NA	TRBV5-1	NA	TRBJ1-3	TGCGCCAGCAGCTTGGGGACACCCGGAAACACCATATATTTT	CASSLGTPGNTIYF
many	TRBV25-1	TRBD1	TRBJ1-2	TGTGCCAGCAGTGACAAGGGACAGGGGGTCCTAGGAGGCTACACCTTC	CASSDKGQGVLGGYTF
NA	TRBV9	NA	TRBJ2-1	TGTGCCAGCAGCGCTACAGGGTATCGCTCCTACAATGAGCAGTTCTTC	CASSATGYRSYNEQFF
NA	TRBV3-1/TRBV3-2	TRBD1	TRBJ1-2	TGTGCCAGCAGCCAGCGGGACAGGGAACATGGCTACACCTTC	CASSQRDREHGYTF
NA	TRBV3-1/TRBV3-2	NA	TRBJ1-1	TGTGCCAGCAGCCAAGTAGTGAACACTGAAGCTTTCTTT	CASSQVVNTEAFF
NA	TRBV24-1	TRBD2	TRBJ2-1	TGTGCCACCAGTGAGACGGGGGGTCAACGCAATGAGCAGTTCTTC	CATSETGGQRNEQFF
NA	TRBV5-1	TRBD1	TRBJ2-3	TGCGCCAGCAGCTTCGGACAGGGGACAGATACGCAGTATTTT	CASSFGQGTDTQYF
NA	TRBV6-5	NA	TRBJ1-2	TGTGCCAGCAGTTACTCTTCCGGGAGTGGCTACACCTTC	CASSYSSGSGYTF
NA	TRBV12-3/TRBV12-4	NA	TRBJ1-2	TGTGCCAGCGGCTCTTGGGCAGGGTATGGCTACACCTTC	CASGSWAGYGYTF
NA	TRBV6-2/TRBV6-3	NA	TRBJ1-2	TGTGCCAGCAGTTACCCTGACCCGGGTGGCTACACCTTC	CASSYPDPGGYTF
NA	TRBV19	TRBD1	TRBJ1-5	TGTGCCAGTAGCCGGGACAGCGGGAATCAGCCCCAGCATTTT	CASSRDSGNQPQHF
NA	TRBV10-3	TRBD1	TRBJ1-1	TGTGCCATCAGTGAGGGGGGACAGATCCTTGGAACTGAAGCTTTCTTT	CAISEGGQILGTEAFF
NA	TRBV9	NA	TRBJ1-2	TGTGCCAGCAGTACACAGGGTTACGGCTACACCTTC	CASSTQGYGYTF
NA	TRBV9	NA	TRBJ1-1	TGTGCCAGCAGCGTAGCCCCGGGCACTGAAGCTTTCTTT	CASSVAPGTEAFF
NA	TRBV18	TRBD1	TRBJ1-4	TGTGCCAGCTCAGCTAACAGGGGTGAAAAACTGTTTTTT	CASSANRGEKLFF
NA	TRBV28	NA	TRBJ1-6	TGTGCCAGCAGGAAAGACCTTAATTCAGGCCTCCACTTT	CASRKDLNSGLHF
NA	TRBV10-3	NA	TRBJ2-1	TGTGCCATCAGAAGGACCCTACTAGCTTCCAACTACAATGAGCAGTTCTTC	CAIRRTLLASNYNEQFF
NA	TRBV9	NA	TRBJ1-3	TGTGCCAGCAGCGTCGCCCCTGGGGGGAGCTCTGGAAACACCATATATTTT	CASSVAPGGSSGNTIYF
NA	TRBV5-1	TRBD2	TRBJ2-3	TGCGCCAGCAGCTTGGAACTAGCGGGGGAAGATACGCAGTATTTT	CASSLELAGEDTQYF
NA	TRBV3-1/TRBV3-2	NA	TRBJ1-1	TGTGCCAGCAGCCAAGATTCAGGGAACACTGAAGCTTTCTTT	CASSQDSGNTEAFF
NA	TRBV7-6	TRBD2	TRBJ2-3	TGTGCCAGCAGCCCCGCGAGGGTAGCGGGGGGCACAGATACGCAGTATTTT	CASSPARVAGGTDTQYF
NA	TRBV2	NA	TRBJ1-3	TGTGCCACCCTCCCGGCGGGGGCCTCTGGTCGGACCATATATTTT	CATLPAGASGRTIYF
NA	TRBV5-5	TRBD1	TRBJ1-5	TGTGCCAGCAGCCCTCTCGGGGGACAGAGCAATCAGCCCCAGCATTTT	CASSPLGGQSNQPQHF
NA	TRBV29-1	TRBD1	TRBJ2-1	TGCAGCGGAGAGGGACAGCCCGACTCCTACAATGAGCAGTTCTTC	CSGEGQPDSYNEQFF
NA	TRBV30	NA	TRBJ1-2	TGTGCCTGGAACCCCCAAGGGGGATTATTCTATGGCTACACCTTC	CAWNPQGGLFYGYTF
NA	TRBV4-2	NA	TRBJ1-5	TGTGCCAGCAGCCACGCAATACAGGACTATAGCAATCAGCCCCAGCATTTT	CASSHAIQDYSNQPQHF
NA	TRBV12-3/TRBV12-4	NA	TRBJ1-1	TGTGCCAGCAGTCCCCCAAACACTGAAGCTTTCTTT	CASSPPNTEAFF
NA	TRBV7-8	TRBD2	TRBJ2-4	TGTGCCAGCAGCTTAGTAAGCGGGAGGACACAGGACATTCAGTACTTC	CASSLVSGRTQDIQYF
NA	TRBV27	NA	TRBJ1-4	TGTGCCAGCAGTTTATCGATGGAGGGCGGGACTAATGAAAAACTGTTTTTT	CASSLSMEGGTNEKLFF
NA	TRBV24-1	NA	TRBJ2-1	TGTGCCACCAGGCCTCTAGCGTCCAATGAGCAGTTCTTC	CATRPLASNEQFF
NA	TRBV3-1/TRBV3-2	NA	TRBJ1-6	TGTGCCAGCAGCCAAGGACAGAACAATTCACCCCTCCACTTT	CASSQGQNNSPLHF
few	TRBV19	NA	TRBJ1-1	TGTGCCAGTAGTGAGGGACTGTTGAACACTGAAGCTTTCTTT	CASSEGLLNTEAFF
NA	TRBV18	NA	TRBJ1-2	TGTGCCAGCTCACCACCGGTGGGAGTTGGCTACACCTTC	CASSPPVGVGYTF
NA	TRBV2	TRBD2	TRBJ2-7	TGTGCCAGCAGTGGCTTGCCAGGGACTAGCGGTTTATACGAGCAGTACTTC	CASSGLPGTSGLYEQYF
NA	TRBV5-1	NA	TRBJ1-6	TGCGCCAGCAGCTTGGAGGGGGAGGGGTCACCCCTCCACTTT	CASSLEGEGSPLHF
NA	TRBV2	NA	TRBJ1-2	TGTGCCAGCAGTGGAGGCAGGGTGGAGGGCTACACCTTC	CASSGGRVEGYTF
NA	TRBV2	NA	TRBJ1-1	TGTGCCAGCAGTCCCCGTGGCAGGTCCACTGAAGCTTTCTTT	CASSPRGRSTEAFF